Below, one TCR beta chain is given with its context. Its specificity is not known. Every bit of the isolated RNA underwent reverse transcription, so sequencing read expressed TCRB transcripts. Data came from immunoSEQ multiplex PCR; TCRdb stores just in-frame clones and leaves some out. The sample gives 900,000 or so clones, roughly 15% of which show up once; 0.02% to 0.025% is in the top ten. The trim removed 0 bases at V and 7 bases at J, leaving 2 bases unmatched. This CDR3 contains 13 residues. The germline CDR1 and CDR2 sequences are SGDLS and YYNGEE. These data come from a study of beta chain features in type 1 diabetes. Study-wide points: Among patients, naive, central memory and Treg TCRB repertoires appeared more similar than among healthy donors.

The V gene is TRBV9, the J gene TRBJ2-5; 8 bases match TRBD1. The clonotype comes from a young woman in good health. The specimen sequenced was naive CD4+ T cells from blood. The CDR3 here is CASSVDTGGTQYF. The CDR3 DNA reads TGTGCCAGCAGCGTAGATACAGGGGGGACCCAGTACTTC.